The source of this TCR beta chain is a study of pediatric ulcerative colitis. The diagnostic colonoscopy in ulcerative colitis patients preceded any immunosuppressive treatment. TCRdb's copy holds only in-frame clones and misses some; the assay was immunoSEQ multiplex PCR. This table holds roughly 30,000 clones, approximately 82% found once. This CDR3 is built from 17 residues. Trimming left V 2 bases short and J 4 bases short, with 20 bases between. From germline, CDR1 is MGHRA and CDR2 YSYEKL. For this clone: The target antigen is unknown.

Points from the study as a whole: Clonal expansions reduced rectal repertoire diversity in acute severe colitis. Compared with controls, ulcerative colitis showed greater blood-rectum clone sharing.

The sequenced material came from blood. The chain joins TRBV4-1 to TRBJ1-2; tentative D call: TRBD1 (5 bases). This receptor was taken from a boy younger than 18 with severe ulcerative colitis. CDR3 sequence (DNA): TGCGCCAGCAGCCAACTTCTAGGGGACCGACAAACCTATGGCTACACCTTC. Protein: CASSQLLGDRQTYGYTF.